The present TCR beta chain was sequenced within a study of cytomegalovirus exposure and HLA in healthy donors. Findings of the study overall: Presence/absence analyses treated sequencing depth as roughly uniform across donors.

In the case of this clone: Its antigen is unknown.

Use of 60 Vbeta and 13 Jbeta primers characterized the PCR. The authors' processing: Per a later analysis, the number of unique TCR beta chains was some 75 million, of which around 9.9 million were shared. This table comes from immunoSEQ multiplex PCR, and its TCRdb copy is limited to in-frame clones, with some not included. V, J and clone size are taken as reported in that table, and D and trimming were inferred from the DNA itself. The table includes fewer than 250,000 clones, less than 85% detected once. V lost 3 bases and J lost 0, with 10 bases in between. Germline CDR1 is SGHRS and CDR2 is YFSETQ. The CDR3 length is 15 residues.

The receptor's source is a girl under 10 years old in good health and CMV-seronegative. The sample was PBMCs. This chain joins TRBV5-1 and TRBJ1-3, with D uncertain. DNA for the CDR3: TGCGCCAGCAGCTCTGACGCGGACTCTGGAAACACCATATATTTT. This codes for CASSSDADSGNTIYF. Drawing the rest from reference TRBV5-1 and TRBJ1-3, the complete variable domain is KAGVTQTPRYLIKTRGQQVTLSCSPISGHRSVSWYQQTPGQGLQFLFEYFSETQRNKGNFPGRFSGRQFSNSRSEMNVSTLELGDSALYLCASSSDADSGNTIYFGEGSWLTVV.